This T cell receptor beta chain stems from a study of blood T cell repertoires in COVID-19. Background on the study: Nucleic acid was either cDNA or gDNA, and it came from T cells, B-cell-depleted T cells, or PBMCs.

This CDR3 comprises 18 residues. CDR1 and CDR2 from the germline V gene are LGHNA and YSLEER. V shed 0 bases and J 0 bases; nucleotides not matched to a gene: 8. Participant age was roughly 18 to 89 years, and participants resided in 24 US areas. Donors were grouped by their self-reported clinical history. Study processing details: It was from reference gene primer amplification that nucleated cell counts were estimated. Generated by immunoSEQ multiplex PCR, the TCRdb table keeps only in-frame clones and is missing some. D and trimming were read from the DNA, whereas the V and J calls and clone size are those reported in that table. There are 150,000 to 200,000 clones in the sample; about 90% occur only once, and 1% to 1.5% lies in the top ten.

The origin of this receptor is a human donor with acute COVID-19. The donor label of this sample is uncertain. Sequenced material: PBMCs or T cells enriched from blood (not recorded which). The chain carries TRBV4-3 and TRBJ2-1; the match to TRBD2 covers 7 bases. CDR3 protein: CASSQEVSGASSYNEQFF. CDR3 bases: TGCGCCAGCAGCCAAGAGGTCAGCGGGGCGAGCTCCTACAATGAGCAGTTCTTC.